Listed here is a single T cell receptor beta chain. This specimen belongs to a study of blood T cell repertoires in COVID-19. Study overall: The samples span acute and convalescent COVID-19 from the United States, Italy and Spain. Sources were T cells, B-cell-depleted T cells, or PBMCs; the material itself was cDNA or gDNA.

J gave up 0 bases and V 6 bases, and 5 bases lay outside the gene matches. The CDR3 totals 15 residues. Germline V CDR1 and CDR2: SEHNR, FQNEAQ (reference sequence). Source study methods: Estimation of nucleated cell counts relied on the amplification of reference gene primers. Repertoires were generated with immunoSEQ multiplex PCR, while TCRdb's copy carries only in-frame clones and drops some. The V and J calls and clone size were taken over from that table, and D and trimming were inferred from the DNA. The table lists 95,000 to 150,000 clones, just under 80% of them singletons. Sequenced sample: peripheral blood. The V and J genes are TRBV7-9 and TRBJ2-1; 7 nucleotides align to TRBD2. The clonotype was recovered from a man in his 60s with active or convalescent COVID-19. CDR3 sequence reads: CASRSTGGSYNEQFF. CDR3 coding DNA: TGTGCCAGCAGATCGACGGGAGGCTCCTACAATGAGCAGTTCTTC.